This note documents a single T cell receptor beta chain sequence. Treatment reported: oral pan-JAK inhibitor, 5-10 mg twice daily. From alopecia areata patients, lesional scalp punch biopsies and peripheral blood were collected. The data originate from a study of CD8+ T cells in alopecia areata. Study-level information: It was 6 to 18 months of tofacitinib, and then there were 6 months off drug.

The CDR3 covers 16 residues. Germline CDR1 SGHRS, CDR2 YFSETQ. V dropped 4 bases and J dropped 4; count of bases not matched to a gene: 12. Following extraction, RNA underwent reverse transcription to cDNA, which served as the sequencing template. Method: immunoSEQ multiplex PCR; TCRdb's copy keeps in-frame clones and lacks some. The sample holds about 120,000 clones; around 56% are singletons and the top ten take 0.45% to 0.5%. The rearrangement links TRBV5-1 to TRBJ2-5, with 8 bases identical to TRBD1. This receptor was obtained from a human donor with alopecia areata. The input for sequencing was CD4+ T cells sorted from blood, taken at week 4, from a patient treated with tofacitinib. CDR3 in DNA: TGCGCCAGCAGCCGTAAAACAGGGGGGAGCAGAGAGACCCAGTACTTC. Amino acids: CASSRKTGGSRETQYF.